This paragraph covers one T cell receptor (beta chain) sequence. Antigen specificity is unknown. At one boundary the junction diverges from the germline segment, which might be a read error. This sample stems from a study of multiple sclerosis patients with progressive multifocal leukoencephalopathy. Study-level findings and limits: Preferential TRBV-TRBJ pairings or common gene usage were not detected at PML. Expanded clones at PML onset predated and persisted through natalizumab therapy.

Time point here: time of PML onset. Natalizumab-treated patients developed PML between roughly 16 and 60 months into natalizumab therapy. Synthetic inline TR CDR3 controls covering all V-J pairings were spiked into each PCR. Method: immunoSEQ multiplex PCR; TCRdb's copy keeps in-frame clones and lacks some. The data show roughly 30,000 clones, with approximately 86% seen just once and approximately 5.2% held by the top ten. Germline assignment: CDR1 SGHAT and CDR2 FQNNGV. This CDR3 region has 15 residues. The sequence was obtained from a woman in her thirties or forties with progressive multifocal leukoencephalopathy. The sample consisted of PBMCs, taken from a patient treated with natalizumab. The V call is TRBV11-2, the J call TRBJ2-7; the D gene is possibly TRBD1 (5 bases). This CDR3 reads CASSLDSRTFYEQYF. CDR3 DNA sequence: TGTGCCAGCAGCCTAGACAGCCGAACGTTCTACGAGCAGTACTTC.